These 16 T cell receptor beta chains were all obtained from the same sample, sequenced in a study of blood T cell dynamics during melanoma immunotherapy. Noted time point: pre-treatment baseline. The data were produced by immunoSEQ multiplex PCR, yet TCRdb's version contains in-frame clones alone and is incomplete. The sample lists some 25,000 clones, around 85% occurring once. Sequenced here: blood, sampled from a patient treated with checkpoint blockade. Receptors were obtained from a human donor with melanoma.

V gene TRBV19 combines with J gene TRBJ2-2; the D is unclear. CDR1 LNHDA and CDR2 SQIVND come from the germline V gene (reference sequence). The CDR3 covers 14 residues. Trimming stripped 1 base from V and 7 bases from J, with 10 bases between. CDR3 nucleotide sequence: TGTGCCAGTAGTATAGTATCGTCCCACGGGGAGCTGTTTTTT. The encoded protein is CASSIVSSHGELFF.

This sequence joins TRBV28 and TRBJ2-7, with 8 bases aligning to TRBD2. The germline V gene has CDR1 MDHEN and CDR2 SYDVKM. V gave up 5 bases and J gave up 0 bases; unmatched junction bases: 6. This CDR3 is built from 15 residues. DNA of the CDR3: TGTGCCAGCAGTGTAAGCGGGAGAACCTCCTACGAGCAGTACTTC. Its protein is CASSVSGRTSYEQYF. Together with reference TRBV28 and TRBJ2-7, the CDR3 gives the full variable domain: DVKVTQSSRYLVKRTGEKVFLECVQDMDHENMFWYRQDPGLGLRLIYFSYDVKMKEKGDIPEGYSVSREKKERFSLILESASTNQTSMYLCASSVSGRTSYEQYFGPGTRLTVT.

This clone has only a few counts. This chain uses TRBV7-2 with TRBJ2-7; 7 nucleotides match TRBD2. V lost 4 bases, J lost 3 bases, and 3 bases stayed unmatched. Germline V gene data show CDR1 as SGHTA and CDR2 as FQGNSA. This CDR3 region has 13 residues. DNA for the CDR3: TGTGCCAGCAGCTGGTGGACTAGCTACGAGCAGTACTTC. It yields the protein CASSWWTSYEQYF.

This clone was detected only a few times. This sequence joins TRBV9 and TRBJ1-3; the D is unclear. Between the trimmed V and J ends, which lost 1 base and 0 bases, there was a span of 5 bases. Germline V CDR1 and CDR2: SGDLS, YYNGEE. The CDR3 contains 14 residues. The CDR3 region has the DNA TGTGCCAGCAGCGTACGGGTCTCTGGAAACACCATATATTTT. Translated, it gives CASSVRVSGNTIYF. Full variable domain (outside the CDR3, taken from reference TRBV9 and TRBJ1-3): DSGVTQTPKHLITATGQRVTLRCSPRSGDLSVYWYQQSLDQGLQFLIQYYNGEERAKGNILERFSAQQFPDLHSELNLSSLELGDSALYFCASSVRVSGNTIYFGEGSWLTVV.

J is TRBJ2-7 and V is TRBV28; TRBD2 aligns across 7 bases. The CDR3 covers 14 residues. The V gene's germline CDR1 is MDHEN and CDR2 SYDVKM. V shed 5 bases and J 3 bases; nucleotides not matched to a gene: 7. CDR3 residues: CASSPAGVNYEQYF. The CDR3 DNA reads TGTGCCAGCAGTCCCGCGGGGGTTAACTACGAGCAGTACTTC. Variable domain in full (rest from reference TRBV28 and TRBJ2-7): DVKVTQSSRYLVKRTGEKVFLECVQDMDHENMFWYRQDPGLGLRLIYFSYDVKMKEKGDIPEGYSVSREKKERFSLILESASTNQTSMYLCASSPAGVNYEQYFGPGTRLTVT.

CDR3 nucleotide sequence: TGTGCCAGCAGCTTATTTGGGGTAAACACTGGAAACACCATATATTTT. Translating it yields CASSLFGVNTGNTIYF. The V gene is TRBV11-2, the J gene TRBJ1-3; D is uncertain. V lost 2 bases and J 2 bases, leaving 13 bases between the germline ends. This CDR3 is built from 16 residues. CDR1 SGHAT and CDR2 FQNNGV come from the germline V gene.

V and J are TRBV6-5 and TRBJ1-3; a weak D match, TRBD1 (5 bases). The CDR3 consists of 13 residues. CDR1 and CDR2 from the germline V gene are MNHEY and SVGAGI. With 4 bases removed from V and 9 bases from J, the gap between germline ends came to 13 bases. CDR3 in amino acids: CASSSRGTGTIYF. CDR3 sequence (DNA): TGTGCCAGCAGTTCGAGGGGCACGGGCACCATATATTTT.

The chain couples TRBV9 to TRBJ2-5, with 8 positions matching TRBD2. Germline trimming cut 0 bases from V and 1 base from J; bases unmatched to any gene: 5. Germline V gives CDR1 SGDLS, CDR2 YYNGEE. CDR3 length equals 16 residues. Written as DNA, the CDR3 is TGTGCCAGCAGCGTAGCAACTAGCGGTCCCCAAGAGACCCAGTACTTC. Protein: CASSVATSGPQETQYF.

The rearrangement uses TRBV7-8 and TRBJ1-5; no definite D call. There are 12 residues in the CDR3. In germline, CDR1 is SGHVS, CDR2 FQNEAQ. V was shortened by 3 bases and J by 4 bases, with 4 bases between the two germline ends. CDR3 bases: TGTGCCAGCAGCTTGGGGAATCAGCCCCAGCATTTT. It yields the protein CASSLGNQPQHF.

This clone was seen more than once but under ten times. This rearrangement joins TRBV7-8 to TRBJ1-5, with unresolved D. The CDR3 is 16 amino acids. CDR1 SGHVS and CDR2 FQNEAQ come from the germline V gene. Trimming took off 5 bases at V and 1 base at J, with 15 bases between the two ends. The DNA of the CDR3 is TGTGCCAGCAGCCCGAGAAGGGTCGGGAGCAATCAGCCCCAGCATTTT. The encoded protein is CASSPRRVGSNQPQHF.

The chain combines TRBV19 with TRBJ1-5; D perhaps matches TRBD1 (5 bases). This CDR3 is built from 16 residues. Germline CDR1 reads LNHDA; CDR2 reads SQIVND (reference sequence). The V end lost 4 bases, the J end lost 3 bases, and 16 bases lay between the germline ends. CDR3 in amino acids: CASSNRGEGHNQPQHF. The CDR3 coding sequence is TGTGCCAGTAGTAACCGGGGGGAAGGGCACAATCAGCCCCAGCATTTT. Filled out from reference TRBV19 and TRBJ1-5, the complete variable domain reads DGGITQSPKYLFRKEGQNVTLSCEQNLNHDAMYWYRQDPGQGLRLIYYSQIVNDFQKGDIAEGYSVSREKKESFPLTVTSAQKNPTAFYLCASSNRGEGHNQPQHFGDGTRLSIL.

The gene calls are TRBV28 and TRBJ1-1; perhaps TRBD1 as D (5 bases). CDR1 is MDHEN and CDR2 is SYDVKM in the germline V gene. This CDR3 is built from 14 residues. The ends were cut back, 7 bases at V and 0 bases at J, with 12 bases in the middle. Written as DNA, the CDR3 is TGTGCCAGCATAGGGGCCCAGGTGAACACTGAAGCTTTCTTT. Its translation: CASIGAQVNTEAFF.

The J gene is TRBJ2-7, the V gene TRBV27, with 8 bases matching TRBD2. The junction had 6 bases not matched to a gene; V was cut back by 3 bases and J by 2 bases. This CDR3 is built from 15 residues. Germline V gene sequence: CDR1 MNHEY, CDR2 SMNVEV (reference sequence). The CDR3 DNA sequence: TGTGCCAGCAGTTTTTTTCTAGCGGGTCCCTACGAGCAGTACTTC. Translation: CASSFFLAGPYEQYF.

J is TRBJ2-7 and V is TRBV19; 11 bases map to TRBD1. The germline CDR1 and CDR2 sequences are LNHDA and SQIVND (reference sequence). The CDR3 length is 14 residues. Trimming at V came to 5 bases and at J to 7 bases, leaving 7 bases not matched to a gene. CDR3 bases: TGTGCCAGTAGTTGGACAGGGGGCGCGGGTGAGCAGTACTTC. This sequence encodes CASSWTGGAGEQYF.

This chain uses TRBV5-1 with TRBJ2-3; D not resolved. The ends were cut back, 0 bases at V and 6 bases at J, with 11 bases in the middle. From germline, CDR1 is SGHRS and CDR2 YFSETQ. There are 14 residues in the CDR3. CDR3 sequence reads: CASSLGHMLDTQYF. The CDR3 coding sequence is TGCGCCAGCAGCTTGGGACATATGCTGGATACGCAGTATTTT. Looking up the rest from reference TRBV5-1 and TRBJ2-3 gives the full variable domain: KAGVTQTPRYLIKTRGQQVTLSCSPISGHRSVSWYQQTPGQGLQFLFEYFSETQRNKGNFPGRFSGRQFSNSRSEMNVSTLELGDSALYLCASSLGHMLDTQYFGPGTRLTVL.

V gene TRBV28 combines with J gene TRBJ1-1; weak D call: TRBD1 (5 bases). Germline loops: CDR1 MDHEN, CDR2 SYDVKM. CDR3 length: 14 residues. V was trimmed by 6 bases and J by 2 bases, leaving 13 bases between them. CDR3 DNA sequence: TGTGCCAGCAGGAACGGGGGTGGAAACACTGAAGCTTTCTTT. As protein: CASRNGGGNTEAFF.